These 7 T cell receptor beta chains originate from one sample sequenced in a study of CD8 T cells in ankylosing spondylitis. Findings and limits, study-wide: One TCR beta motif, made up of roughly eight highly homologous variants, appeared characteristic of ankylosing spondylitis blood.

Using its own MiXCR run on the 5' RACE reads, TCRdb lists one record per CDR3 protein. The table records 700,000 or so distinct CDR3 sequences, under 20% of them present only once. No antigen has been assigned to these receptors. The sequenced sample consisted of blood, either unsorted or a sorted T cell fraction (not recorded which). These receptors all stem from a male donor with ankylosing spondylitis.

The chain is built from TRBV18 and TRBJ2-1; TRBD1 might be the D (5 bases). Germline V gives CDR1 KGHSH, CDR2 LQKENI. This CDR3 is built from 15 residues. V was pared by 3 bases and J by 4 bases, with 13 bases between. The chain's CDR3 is CASSPRTQLYNEQFF. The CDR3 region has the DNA TGTGCCAGCTCACCCCGGACACAGTTGTACAATGAGCAGTTCTTC. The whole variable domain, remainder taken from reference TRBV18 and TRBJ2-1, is NAGVMQNPRHLVRRRGQEARLRCSPMKGHSHVYWYRQLPEEGLKFMVYLQKENIIDESGMPKERFSAEFPKEGPSILRIQQVVRGDSAAYFCASSPRTQLYNEQFFGPGTRLTVL.

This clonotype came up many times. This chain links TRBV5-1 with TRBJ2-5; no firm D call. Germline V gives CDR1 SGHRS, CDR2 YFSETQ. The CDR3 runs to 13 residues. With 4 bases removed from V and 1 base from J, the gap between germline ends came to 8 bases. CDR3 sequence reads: CASSITAQETQYF. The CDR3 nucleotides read TGCGCCAGCAGCATAACAGCCCAAGAGACCCAGTACTTC.

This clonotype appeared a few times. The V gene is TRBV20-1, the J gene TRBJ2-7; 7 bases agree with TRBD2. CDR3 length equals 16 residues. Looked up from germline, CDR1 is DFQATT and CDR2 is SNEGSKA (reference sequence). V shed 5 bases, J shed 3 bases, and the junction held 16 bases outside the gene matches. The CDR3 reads CSASTASSGKDYEQYF. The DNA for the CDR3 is TGCAGTGCTTCGACTGCTAGCAGCGGGAAGGACTACGAGCAGTACTTC.

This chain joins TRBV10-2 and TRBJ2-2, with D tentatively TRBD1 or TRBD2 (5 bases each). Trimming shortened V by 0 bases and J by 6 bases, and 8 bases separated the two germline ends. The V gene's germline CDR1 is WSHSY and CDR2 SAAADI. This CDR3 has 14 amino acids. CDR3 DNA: TGCGCCAGCAGTGAGTCGTTGGGGGCCGGGGAGCTGTTTTTT. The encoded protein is CASSESLGAGELFF.

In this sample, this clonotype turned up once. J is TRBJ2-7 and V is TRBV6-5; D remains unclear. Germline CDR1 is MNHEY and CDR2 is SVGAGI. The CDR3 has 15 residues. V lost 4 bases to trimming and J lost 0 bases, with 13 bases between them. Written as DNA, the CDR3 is TGTGCCAGCAGTTCCCAGACTGGCTTCTCCTACGAGCAGTACTTC. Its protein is CASSSQTGFSYEQYF.

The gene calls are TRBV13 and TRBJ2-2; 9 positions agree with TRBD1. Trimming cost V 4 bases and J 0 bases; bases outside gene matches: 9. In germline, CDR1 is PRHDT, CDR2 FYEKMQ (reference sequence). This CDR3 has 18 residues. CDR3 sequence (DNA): TGTGCCAGCAGCTCCCGGGACAGGGTAGTCCCGAACACCGGGGAGCTGTTTTTT. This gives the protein CASSSRDRVVPNTGELFF. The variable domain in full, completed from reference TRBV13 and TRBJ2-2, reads AAGVIQSPRHLIKEKRETATLKCYPIPRHDTVYWYQQGPGQDPQFLISFYEKMQSDKGSIPDRFSAQQFSDYHSELNMSSLELGDSALYFCASSSRDRVVPNTGELFFGEGSRLTVL.

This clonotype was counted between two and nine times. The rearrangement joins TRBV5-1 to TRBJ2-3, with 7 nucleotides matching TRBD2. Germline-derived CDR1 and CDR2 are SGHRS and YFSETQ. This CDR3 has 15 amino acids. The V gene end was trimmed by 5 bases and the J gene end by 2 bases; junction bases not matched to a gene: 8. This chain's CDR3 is CASRRTRGYTDTQYF. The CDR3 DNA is TGCGCCAGCAGGCGGACTAGAGGGTACACAGATACGCAGTATTTT.